The clone carrying this TCR beta chain showed up just a few times. There are 15 residues in the CDR3. Trimming took 5 bases from V and 3 from J, leaving 14 bases between them. Germline V gene sequence: CDR1 SGHTA, CDR2 FQGNSA. This sample is part of a study of cytomegalovirus exposure and HLA in healthy donors. PCR amplification relied on 60 Vbeta primers (plus 13 Jbeta primers). The table came from immunoSEQ multiplex PCR; TCRdb's copy has only in-frame clones and leaves some out. The data show 150,000 to 200,000 clones, with around 84% seen just once and around 3.3% held by the top ten. This clonotype was sampled from a woman in her thirties or forties in good health and CMV-seronegative. The sequenced sample consisted of PBMCs. This chain uses TRBV7-2 with TRBJ1-5; perhaps TRBD1 as D (6 bases). In DNA, the CDR3 is TGTGCCAGCAGCCCGGGGGGCTCTTCCAATCAGCCCCAGCATTTT. Protein sequence: CASSPGGSSNQPQHF.